This TCR beta chain was documented in a study of OX40 agonist ivuxolimab in advanced cancers. In the study overall: It was ivuxolimab, an agonistic anti-OX40 (CD134) antibody, that patients were treated with. At roughly 83% male, the cohort had a mean age of approximately 64 years, ranging from roughly 20 to 90.

Assay used: immunoSEQ multiplex PCR; TCRdb lists only in-frame clones, some missing. This table has about 50,000 clones, 88% appearing once. Between the trimmed V and J ends, which lost 5 bases and 0 bases, there was a span of 13 bases. The V gene's germline CDR1 is LNHDA and CDR2 SQIVND (reference sequence). The CDR3 sequence is 16 residues long. Drawing of blood for sampling happened at baseline, at cycle 4 day 1, and at cycle 7 day 1. This chain joins TRBV19 and TRBJ2-2; no firm D call. The sequenced sample was CD4+ or CD8+ T cells sorted from blood, obtained in a trial of the OX40 agonist ivuxolimab. This clonotype originated in an adult with an advanced solid tumor such as melanoma, head and neck, liver or kidney cancer. The CDR3 is CASSPLGLSNTGELFF. The DNA of the CDR3 is TGTGCCAGTAGTCCCCTAGGCCTCTCGAACACCGGGGAGCTGTTTTTT.